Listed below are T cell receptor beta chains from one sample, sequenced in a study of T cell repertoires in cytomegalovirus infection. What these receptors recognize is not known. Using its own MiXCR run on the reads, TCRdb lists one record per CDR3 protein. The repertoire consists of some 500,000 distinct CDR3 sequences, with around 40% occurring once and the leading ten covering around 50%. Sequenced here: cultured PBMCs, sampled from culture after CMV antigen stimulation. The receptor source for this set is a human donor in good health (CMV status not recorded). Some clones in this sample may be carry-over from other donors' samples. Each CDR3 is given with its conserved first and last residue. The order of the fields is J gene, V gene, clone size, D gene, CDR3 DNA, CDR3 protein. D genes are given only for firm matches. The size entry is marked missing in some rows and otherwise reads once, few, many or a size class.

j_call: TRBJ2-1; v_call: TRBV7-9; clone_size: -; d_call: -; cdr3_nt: TGTGCCAGCAGCCCCTCCGGAGGGGACCTCAGCTCCTACAATGAGCAGTTCTTC; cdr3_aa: CASSPSGGDLSSYNEQFF
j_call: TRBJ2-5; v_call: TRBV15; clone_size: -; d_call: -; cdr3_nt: TGTGCCACCAGCACGTGGGGGGCCCAAGAGACCCAGTACTTC; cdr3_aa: CATSTWGAQETQYF
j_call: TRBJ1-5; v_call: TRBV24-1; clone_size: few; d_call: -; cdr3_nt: TGTGCCACCAGTTACAGCAATCAGCCCCAGCATTTT; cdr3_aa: CATSYSNQPQHF
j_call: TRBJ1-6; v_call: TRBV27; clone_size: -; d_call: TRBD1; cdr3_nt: TGTGCCAGCAGTGCTGGGACAGGGTTTTCACCCCTCCACTTT; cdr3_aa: CASSAGTGFSPLHF
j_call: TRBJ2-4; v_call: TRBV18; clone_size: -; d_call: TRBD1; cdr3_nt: TGTGCCAGCTCACCGGGACAGGGGGACATTCAGTACTTC; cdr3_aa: CASSPGQGDIQYF
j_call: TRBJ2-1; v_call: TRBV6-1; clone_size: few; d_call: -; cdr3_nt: TGTGCCGCGGCTCGGAGGGGGAGCTACAATGAGCAGTTCTTC; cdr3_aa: CAAARRGSYNEQFF
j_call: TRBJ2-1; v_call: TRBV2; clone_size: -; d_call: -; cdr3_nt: TGTGCCAGCATTGCTGACTTATACAATGAGCAGTTCTTC; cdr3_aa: CASIADLYNEQFF
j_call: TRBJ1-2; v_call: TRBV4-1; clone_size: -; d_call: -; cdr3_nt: TGCGCCAGCAGCCAAGATCTCGCCAGACCAGGCTACACCTTC; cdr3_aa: CASSQDLARPGYTF
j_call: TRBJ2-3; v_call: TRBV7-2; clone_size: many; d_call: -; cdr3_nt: TGTGCCAGCAGCCTTTGGCGGAACACAGATACGCAGTATTTT; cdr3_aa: CASSLWRNTDTQYF
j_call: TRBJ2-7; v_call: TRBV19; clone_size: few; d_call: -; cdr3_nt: TGTGCCAGTAGTCCCGTCCTCGGGGAGCAGTACTTC; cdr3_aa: CASSPVLGEQYF
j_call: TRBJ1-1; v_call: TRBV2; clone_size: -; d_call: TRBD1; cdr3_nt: TGTGCCAGCAGCGGGACAGTGAGTATTACTGAAGCTTTCTTT; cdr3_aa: CASSGTVSITEAFF
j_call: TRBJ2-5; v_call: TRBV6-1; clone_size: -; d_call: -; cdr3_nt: TGTGCCAGCAGTCAAAGGCCCCGGGTAACGGGGAAAGAGACCCAGTACTTC; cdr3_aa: CASSQRPRVTGKETQYF
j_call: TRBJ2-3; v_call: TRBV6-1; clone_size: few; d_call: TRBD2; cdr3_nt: TGTGCCAGCACTGAATCCGGGACTAGCCCTAAATTGCAGTATTTT; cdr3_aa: CASTESGTSPKLQYF
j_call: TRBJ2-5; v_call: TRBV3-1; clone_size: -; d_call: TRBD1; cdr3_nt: TGTGCCAGCAGCCAAGGGACAGGGTCCCAAGAGACCCAGTACTTC; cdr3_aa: CASSQGTGSQETQYF
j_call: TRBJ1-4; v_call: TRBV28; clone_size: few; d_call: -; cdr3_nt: TGTGCCAGCAGTGCCAGGGGCCTGACTAATGAAAAACTGTTTTTT; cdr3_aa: CASSARGLTNEKLFF
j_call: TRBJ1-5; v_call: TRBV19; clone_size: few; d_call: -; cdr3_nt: TGTGCCAGTAAGGGATCGGGTAGCAATCAGCCCCAGCATTTT; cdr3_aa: CASKGSGSNQPQHF
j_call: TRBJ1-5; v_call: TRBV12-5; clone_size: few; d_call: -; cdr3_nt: TGTGTCCCATTTTGGCCCCAGCATTTT; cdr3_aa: CVPFWPQHF
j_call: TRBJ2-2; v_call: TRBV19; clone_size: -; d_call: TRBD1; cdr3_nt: TGTGCCACGTCGGGACAGGGCACCGGGGAGCTGTTTTTT; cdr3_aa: CATSGQGTGELFF
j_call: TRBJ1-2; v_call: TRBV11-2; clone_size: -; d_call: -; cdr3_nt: TGTGCCAGCAGCTTTCATACCAACTATGGCTACACCTTC; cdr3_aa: CASSFHTNYGYTF
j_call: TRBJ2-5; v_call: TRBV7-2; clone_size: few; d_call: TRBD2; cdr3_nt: TGTGCCAGCAGCCTTACCAGCGGGAGAGTGCAAGAGACCCAGTACTTC; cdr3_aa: CASSLTSGRVQETQYF
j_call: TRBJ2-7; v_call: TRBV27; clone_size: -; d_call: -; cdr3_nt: TGTGCCAGCAGTTTGACAGAGACGAGCTCCTACGAGCAGTACTTC; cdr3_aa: CASSLTETSSYEQYF
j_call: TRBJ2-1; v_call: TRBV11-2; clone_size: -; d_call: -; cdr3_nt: TGTGCCAGCAGGCCAGGAGGGGGCACCACCTACAATGAGCAGTTCTTC; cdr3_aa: CASRPGGGTTYNEQFF
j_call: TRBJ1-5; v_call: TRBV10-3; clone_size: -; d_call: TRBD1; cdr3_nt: TGTGCCATCAGCAAGCAGGGGGCCGGTCAGCCCCAGCATTTT; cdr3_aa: CAISKQGAGQPQHF
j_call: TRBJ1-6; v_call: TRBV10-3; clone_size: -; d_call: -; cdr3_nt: TGTGCCATCAGTGAGCCCGAAGTCTCACCCCTCCACTTT; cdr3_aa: CAISEPEVSPLHF
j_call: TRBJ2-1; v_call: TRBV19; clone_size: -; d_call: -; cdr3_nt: TGTGCCAGTAGTATCGGCGGAAGAAATGAGCAGTTCTTC; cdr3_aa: CASSIGGRNEQFF
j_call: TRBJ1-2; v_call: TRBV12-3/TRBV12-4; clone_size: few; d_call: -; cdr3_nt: TGTGCCAGCAGTTTAGGGTCAGGGGTGAGCTATGGCTACACCTTC; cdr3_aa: CASSLGSGVSYGYTF
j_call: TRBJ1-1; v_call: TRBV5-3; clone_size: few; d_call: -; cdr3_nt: TGTGCCAGCAGCGTACAGCTGAACACTGAAGCTTTCTTT; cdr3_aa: CASSVQLNTEAFF